This T cell receptor (beta chain) was captured in a study of shared clonotypes between healthy human individuals. About this clone: Its cognate antigen is unknown.

From germline, CDR1 is SQVTM and CDR2 ANQGSEA. The CDR3 length is 13 residues. V shed 5 bases and J shed 4 bases, with 11 bases lying between them. Deep-level settings were used for running the assay. Clones were read by immunoSEQ multiplex PCR, and TCRdb kept only the in-frame ones, dropping some. Of 600,000 to 750,000 clones in the sample, about two thirds were seen once. General study findings and limits: Across subsets, estimated richness was generally greater for naive than for memory populations.

This receptor was obtained from a woman aged 25 to 39 in good health. Input material: memory CD4+ T cells sorted from blood. Specified subset: CD45RA-negative fraction. The chain links TRBV29-1 to TRBJ2-2, with D perhaps TRBD1 (5 bases). CDR3 amino acids: CSVRQGRTGELFF. The CDR3 DNA reads as TGCAGCGTTCGGCAGGGCCGCACCGGGGAGCTGTTTTTT.